This TCR beta chain originates from a study of siplizumab effects on memory and regulatory T cells. Broader study findings: Unstimulated naive T cells seemed to show more diversity than memory cells did, and they also seemed to be among the major contributors to the alloresponse.

Points on this clone: Its antigen is as yet unknown.

The method was immunoSEQ multiplex PCR; TCRdb's version includes in-frame clones alone and lacks a portion of them. The profile shows approximately 91,000 clones, 85% to 95% of them singletons. Germline V CDR1 and CDR2: MDHEN, SYDVKM. Trimming stripped 2 bases from V and 0 bases from J, with 8 bases between. This CDR3 contains 15 residues. This TCR derives from a human donor in good health. What was sequenced was CD8+ T cells sorted from blood. The chain carries TRBV28 and TRBJ1-5; D remains unclear. CDR3 in amino acids: CASSLNSHSNQPQHF. The CDR3 DNA reads TGTGCCAGCAGTTTAAACAGCCATAGCAATCAGCCCCAGCATTTT.